This T cell receptor (beta chain) was sequenced for a study of T-cell memory formation after mild COVID-19. As for the study in general: TCR clustering was largely donor specific. Study observations and caveats: Researchers report contracting CD4+ clones mostly in CM and EM, with CD8+ clones in EMRA. Clones that contracted from day 15 to 85 were balanced CD4/CD8, while later expanders leaned CD4+.

Germline V gene lookup returns CDR1 SEHNR and CDR2 FQNEAQ (reference sequence). The CDR3 is made up of 17 amino acids. V lost 5 bases, J lost 1 base, and 6 bases stayed unmatched. This clonotype was counted a few times. Its antigen is unidentified. TCRdb ran MiXCR on the 5' RACE reads and lists one entry per CDR3 protein. The data show more than 150,000 distinct CDR3 sequences, about a fifth seen once. The sample consisted of PBMCs or a T cell subset sorted from them (not recorded which). V usage is TRBV7-9 and J usage is TRBJ2-1; 12 positions match TRBD2. This TCR came from an adult woman who had mild COVID-19 (a few samples of this study predate the infection). Cell type and time point are not known. CDR3 DNA: TGTGCCAGCAGCCTACTAGCGGGAGGAAATTCCTACAATGAGCAGTTCTTC. This codes for CASSLLAGGNSYNEQFF. Drawing the rest from reference TRBV7-9 and TRBJ2-1, the complete variable domain is DTGVSQNPRHKITKRGQNVTFRCDPISEHNRLYWYRQTLGQGPEFLTYFQNEAQLEKSRLLSDRFSAERPKGSFSTLEIQRTEQGDSAMYLCASSLLAGGNSYNEQFFGPGTRLTVL.